This T cell receptor beta chain was obtained from a study of T cell repertoires in cytomegalovirus infection. Study-wide background: Signatures in public TCR beta sequences pointed to both CMV infection and matching HLA type.

MiXCR, run by TCRdb on the reads, gives a single entry per CDR3 protein. The table has fewer than 350,000 distinct CDR3 sequences, 17% seen once. The table lists this clonotype with many counts. What it binds is unknown. The study, taken as a whole, reports: Ex vivo, HLA-C-restricted CMV-specific TCR beta clonotypes prevailed over the rest of the response.

The clonotype comes from a human donor in good health (CMV status not recorded). Some clones in this sample may be carry-over from other donors' samples. The sequencing input was PBMCs.

This CDR3 is CASSPDRAPREKLFF. CDR3 in DNA: TGTGCCAGCAGTCCCGACAGAGCCCCCAGGGAAAAACTGTTTTTT. This rearrangement joins TRBV7-9 to TRBJ1-4; D is possibly TRBD1 (5 bases). The ends were cut back, 6 bases at V and 8 bases at J, with 19 bases in the middle. There are 15 residues in the CDR3. From germline, CDR1 is SEHNR and CDR2 FQNEAQ (reference sequence).